Here is one T cell receptor (beta chain) with its context. The sample comes from a study of blood T cell repertoires in COVID-19. This table comes from immunoSEQ multiplex PCR, and its TCRdb copy is limited to in-frame clones, with some not included. The data show some 200,000 clones, about 92% seen once. The CDR3 consists of 13 residues. Germline-derived CDR1 and CDR2 are SGHAT and FQNNGV. Trimming removed 0 bases from V and 6 bases from J, with 8 bases in between. The chain is built from TRBV11-2 and TRBJ1-2, with a weak D call TRBD1 (5 bases). Sample: peripheral blood. This TCR was recovered from a man aged 30 to 39 with acute or convalescent COVID-19. CDR3 DNA sequence: TGTGCCAGCAGCTTAGACAGGGTCGATGGCTACACCTTC. It specifies CASSLDRVDGYTF.